Given below is one TCR beta chain in context. This clonotype came up a few times. Its antigen specificity is not known. It has no much larger one-base neighbor in the sample; base qualities were not kept. This record comes from a study of T cells after yellow fever vaccination (dated by TCRdb to the late 2010s). General notes on the study: Libraries from fractions with low cell numbers were prepared with the SMART-Seq v4 Ultra Low Input RNA kit. Two healthy male donors made up the cohort, one aged 18 to 29 years and the other aged 30 to 40 years. To follow T-cell clones before and after both primary and booster YFV17D yellow fever vaccination, bulk TCR alpha and beta repertoires underwent longitudinal sequencing. Blood samples were taken at several timepoints before and after primary and secondary immunization, and bulk PBMC replicates and cell subsets were isolated. Broader findings and caveats from the paper: Because abundant contaminating clonotypes from the bulk population could be contained in FACS-sorted repertoires, computational filtering was required. A small fraction of clonotypes appeared in both the CD4 and CD8 compartments, likely as a result of convergent recombination. The study included only two donors, which limits how far the findings can be generalized. Compared with the primary T-cell response, the secondary T-cell response was weaker but faster, peaking on day 5 rather than day 15. Most clones expanded after primary vaccination were re-detected after the booster (almost 98% of CD4 and about nine tenths of CD8), suggesting broad memory maintenance.

CDR1 is given as SGHRS and CDR2 as YFSETQ, both from the germline V gene. The CDR3 holds 13 amino acids from the cysteine to the phenylalanine. Only the CDR3 DNA is retained, 39 bases long and in frame from the first base. Cut back by 2 bases and 2 bases, the V and J ends lie 7 bases apart. The treatment or condition label for this specimen denotes: live attenuated yellow fever vaccine strain. Two biological replicates of bulk PBMCs were collected at each blood-draw timepoint. A standard Ficoll-Paque protocol was used to isolate PBMCs from peripheral blood. RNA was extracted with TriZol from bulk PBMCs, CD4 and CD8 fractions, and dextramer-positive and dextramer-negative fractions. Sequencer: Illumina NovaSeq 6000. Synthesis of TCR cDNA relied on 5'RACE template switching, a step that introduced a universal primer site along with unique molecular identifiers. cDNA synthesis was primed from both the TCR alpha and TCR beta constant segments. Libraries were amplified in two PCR steps, with sample barcodes and sequencing adapters added in the second step. Sequencing of libraries was done on Illumina HiSeq 2500 (2x100 bp) or NovaSeq (2x150 bp). The study's own analysis went as follows. MIGEC was used to demultiplex reads and collapse the reads into UMI consensus sequences, and MiXCR was used for V(D)J alignment. Vaccine-responding clonotypes were identified with edgeR using replicate PBMC samples, with FDR below 0.01 and a log2 fold change above 5 up to day 15 being required. Each bulk clonotype received a CD4 or CD8 identity based on whether the sequenced CD4 or CD8 repertoire contained that clonotype at higher abundance. TCRdb redid the processing of the public reads, applying fastp at Q25 and MiXCR, and retained in-frame beta chains. Each entry merges the rows of one CDR3 protein and shows their most common DNA and genes. TCRdb's processing, not the authors', yielded these V and J calls. A total of around 310,000 distinct CDR3 sequences appear in this sample, around 3.6% of them only once. The ten largest clonotypes hold less than 25% of the sample.

The input for sequencing was PBMCs, taken on the day of the yellow fever booster vaccination. The chain employs TRBV5-1 and TRBJ1-2, with the D gene not clear enough to name. This TCR was recovered from a man aged 18-30 years who received the YFV17D yellow fever vaccine. The CDR3: CASSFSRNYGYTF. The bases read TGCGCCAGCAGCTTTTCAAGAAACTATGGCTACACCTTC.